This entry lists 8 T cell receptor beta chains sequenced from one sample in a study of cytomegalovirus exposure and HLA in healthy donors (dated 2017 in TCRdb). Libraries were prepared through the immunoSEQ multiplex PCR assay. The multiplex PCR relied on a mix of 60 forward primers for TCR Vbeta segments and 13 reverse primers for TCR Jbeta segments. The immuneACCESS repertoire file appears here via TCRdb, limited to in-frame rearrangements. These files lack a portion of the clones; in checked studies, under half of the deficit traces to unresolved V genes, and the cause of the others is not known. The sample data list about 150,000 clones, and about 73% of these were observed just once. The ten largest clonotypes hold 13% of the sample. Sequenced material: PBMCs. These receptors all stem from a woman in her forties or fifties in good health and CMV-seropositive.

About this clone itself: Its ends do not fully match the called genes, so a read error is possible. The J gene is TRBJ2-1, the V gene TRBV2; D perhaps matches TRBD1 (6 bases). This CDR3 has 11 residues. From germline, CDR1 is SNHLY and CDR2 FYNNEI. The CDR3 region has the DNA TGTGCCTGTTCAGGGGTTACAGAGCCCGTCTTC. Translated, it gives CACSGVTEPVF.

The rearrangement uses TRBV4-2 and TRBJ1-1; tentative D call: TRBD1 (5 bases). Trimming shortened V by 4 bases and J by 5 bases, and 11 bases separated the two germline ends. This CDR3 spans 13 amino acids. CDR1 is LGHNA and CDR2 is YNFKEQ in the germline V gene. The CDR3 nucleotides read TGTGCCAGCAGCCGGACGGGGGGGACTGAAGCTTTCTTT. Translated: CASSRTGGTEAFF.

V and J are TRBV11-2 and TRBJ2-7; 9 nucleotides line up with TRBD1. CDR1 is SGHAT and CDR2 is FQNNGV in the germline V gene. This CDR3 comprises 13 residues. Losses at the gene ends were 0 bases for V and 13 bases for J; bases not matched to a gene: 7. The CDR3 protein is CASSLEGTGTQYF. For the CDR3, the DNA is TGTGCCAGCAGCTTAGAGGGGACAGGGACTCAATACTTC.

The V gene is TRBV10-3, the J gene TRBJ1-5; maybe TRBD1 (5 bases). The ends were cut back, 0 bases at V and 0 bases at J, with 6 bases in the middle. The CDR3 has 15 amino acids. Germline V gene lookup returns CDR1 ENHRY and CDR2 SYGVKD. DNA for the CDR3: TGTGCCATCAGTGAGTCCAGGGATAGCAATCAGCCCCAGCATTTT. Protein product: CAISESRDSNQPQHF.

The genes are TRBV10-1 and TRBJ1-5; 7 bases match TRBD1. Losses at the gene ends were 2 bases for V and 0 bases for J; bases not matched to a gene: 10. This CDR3 spans 18 amino acids. Per germline, CDR1 WNHNN and CDR2 SYGVQD (reference sequence). For the CDR3, the DNA is TGCGCCAGCAGTGAGACGCTGGACAGGAATAATAGCAATCAGCCCCAGCATTTT. As protein: CASSETLDRNNSNQPQHF.

The chain carries TRBV6-5 and TRBJ1-2; D not resolved. The CDR3 runs to 14 residues. The ends were cut back, 0 bases at V and 7 bases at J, with 12 bases in the middle. CDR1 MNHEY and CDR2 SVGAGI come from the germline V gene. The CDR3 DNA reads TGTGCCAGCAGTTACTCGAGAGGGAATGGTGGCTACACCTTC. It encodes CASSYSRGNGGYTF.

The V gene is TRBV28, the J gene TRBJ1-6; 9 positions match TRBD1. CDR3 length: 16 amino acids. V was clipped by 6 bases and J by 0 bases; unmatched bases: 3. The germline V gene has CDR1 MDHEN and CDR2 SYDVKM. The DNA for the CDR3 is TGTGCCAGCAGAGGACAGGGGAGCTCCTATAATTCACCCCTCCACTTT. This encodes CASRGQGSSYNSPLHF.

This chain joins TRBV4-1 and TRBJ1-1; 10 bases align to TRBD1. V lost 4 bases to trimming and J lost 7 bases; unmatched junction nucleotides: 15. In germline, CDR1 is MGHRA, CDR2 YSYEKL. This CDR3 spans 17 amino acids. CDR3: CASSRSDRGQRGLEAFF. The CDR3 bases are TGCGCCAGCAGCCGGTCAGACAGGGGGCAAAGGGGACTTGAAGCTTTCTTT.